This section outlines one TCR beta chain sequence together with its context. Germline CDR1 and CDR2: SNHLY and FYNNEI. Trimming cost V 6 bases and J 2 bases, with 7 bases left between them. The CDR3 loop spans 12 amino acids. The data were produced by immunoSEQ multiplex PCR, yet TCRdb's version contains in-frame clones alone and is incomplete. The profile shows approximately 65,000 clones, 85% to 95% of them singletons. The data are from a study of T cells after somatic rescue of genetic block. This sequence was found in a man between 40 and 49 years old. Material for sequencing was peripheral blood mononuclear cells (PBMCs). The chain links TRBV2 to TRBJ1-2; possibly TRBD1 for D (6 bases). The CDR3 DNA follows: TGTGCCAGCAGGGACAGAAACTATGGCTACACCTTC. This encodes CASRDRNYGYTF.